This T cell receptor (beta chain) derives from a study of blood T cell repertoires in COVID-19. As for the study in general: Whether acute or convalescent, the COVID-19 samples came from the United States, Italy and Spain. PBMCs, B-cell-depleted T cells, or T cells were the source of the cDNA or gDNA that made up the material.

The V gene lost 5 bases and the J gene lost 6 bases, with 11 bases spanning the gap. The germline CDR1 and CDR2 sequences are SEHNR and FQNEAQ (reference sequence). The CDR3 loop spans 12 amino acids. The authors' processing: Nucleated cell counts were estimated from reference gene primer amplification. Clones were read by immunoSEQ multiplex PCR, and TCRdb kept only the in-frame ones, dropping some. V and J calls and clone size come straight from that table; D and trimming were deduced from the DNA. The sample records some 70,000 clones, approximately 80% being singletons. Sequencing used peripheral blood. The source is a human donor in a cohort sampled during active COVID-19. The rearrangement links TRBV7-9 to TRBJ2-7; weak D call: TRBD1 (6 bases). CDR3 in amino acids: CASSTTGSEQYF. CDR3 nucleotides: TGTGCCAGCAGCACAACAGGGAGCGAGCAGTACTTC.